This T cell receptor (beta chain) was sequenced during a study of shared clonotypes between healthy human individuals. Germline V gene lookup returns CDR1 GTSNPN and CDR2 SVGIG (reference sequence). Trimming took off 0 bases at V and 2 bases at J, with 14 bases between the two ends. The CDR3 is made up of 15 amino acids. Libraries were prepared by immunoSEQ multiplex PCR; TCRdb keeps only in-frame clonotypes and omits some of them. Of over a million clones listed, about 75% are singletons. The sequence came from a man aged 18 to 30 in good health. The sequenced sample consisted of memory CD4+ T cells sorted from blood. Subset indicated: CD45RA-negative fraction. The chain combines TRBV30 with TRBJ2-7; D gene unclear. The CDR3 loop is CAWSVGTKGTYEQYF. The CDR3 DNA reads as TGTGCCTGGAGTGTAGGAACAAAAGGCACCTACGAGCAGTACTTC.